The T cell receptor beta chain described here comes from a study of OX40 agonist ivuxolimab in advanced cancers. Study as a whole: At doses from 0.01 to 10 mg/kg, patients were given intravenous ivuxolimab every 2 weeks.

Per germline, CDR1 GTSNPN and CDR2 SVGIG (reference sequence). Trimming removed 4 bases from V and 7 bases from J, with 10 bases in between. This CDR3 contains 12 residues. Repertoires were generated with immunoSEQ multiplex PCR, while TCRdb's copy carries only in-frame clones and drops some. The table records roughly 90,000 clones, 87% of them present only once. Anyone with autoimmune disease history or systemic immunosuppression was excluded. Here the sequenced sample was CD4+ or CD8+ T cells sorted from blood, taken in a trial of the OX40 agonist ivuxolimab. This receptor was identified in an adult with an advanced solid tumor such as melanoma, head and neck, liver or kidney cancer. This chain uses TRBV30 with TRBJ2-2, with no clear D. This chain's CDR3 is CAWKGLGGELFF. CDR3 DNA: TGTGCCTGGAAAGGGCTGGGCGGGGAGCTGTTTTTT.